These 32 T cell receptor beta chains were all obtained from the same sample, sequenced in a study of T cell repertoires in cytomegalovirus infection (dated by TCRdb to the late 2010s). For these receptors, no antigen is known. The sample's treatment or condition label, decoded: in vitro stimulation with specific CMV peptide epitopes to enrich CMV-specific T cells. Instrument used: Illumina HiSeq 1500. TCRdb trimmed public reads at Q25 via fastp, called clones via MiXCR and kept in-frame beta chains. Merged by CDR3 protein, the rows form single entries marked with the most common genes and DNA. The sample records approximately 1,000,000 distinct CDR3 sequences, about 33% of which are singletons. The top ten clonotypes cover around an eighth of the sample. The specimen was cultured CD8+ T cells from PBMCs, collected from culture after CMV antigen stimulation. These receptors all stem from a human donor in good health (CMV status not recorded). Some clones in this sample may be carry-over from other donors' samples.

This clonotype was seen ten or more times. The chain couples TRBV7-2 to TRBJ1-4; no clear D. The germline CDR1 and CDR2 sequences are SGHTA and FQGNSA. V lost 1 base and J lost 0, with 12 bases in between. The CDR3 spans 17 residues. The CDR3 here is CASSLGPVSSTNEKLFF. In DNA, the CDR3 is TGTGCCAGCAGCTTAGGCCCCGTGTCATCAACTAATGAAAAACTGTTTTTT.

This clonotype was seen only a few times. The rearrangement links TRBV11-1 to TRBJ2-5; 12 nucleotides line up with TRBD2. The CDR3 loop spans 16 amino acids. The V segment lost 7 bases and the J segment 0 bases; nucleotides outside the gene matches: 6. Germline V gene sequence: CDR1 SGHAT, CDR2 FQDESV (reference sequence). The CDR3 DNA is TGTGCCAGCACCGGACTAGCGGGGACGTACCAAGAGACCCAGTACTTC. Translated: CASTGLAGTYQETQYF.

This chain uses TRBV12-3 or TRBV12-4 with TRBJ2-3; TRBD2 aligns across 14 bases. V lost 6 bases, J lost 2 bases, and 7 bases stayed unmatched. The length of the CDR3 is 17 residues. In nucleotides, the CDR3 is TGTGCCAGCAGCCATCGACTAGCGGGGGGGATCACAGATACGCAGTATTTT. Residues: CASSHRLAGGITDTQYF.

This clonotype was recorded at least ten times. J is TRBJ2-2 and V is TRBV7-8, with D unresolved. V lost 3 bases to trimming and J lost 9 bases, with 5 bases between them. The CDR3 contains 11 residues. CDR1 is SGHVS, CDR2 FQNEAQ, per germline. This CDR3 reads CASSLIRELFF. CDR3 in DNA: TGTGCCAGCAGCTTGATCCGGGAGCTGTTTTTT. Using reference TRBV7-8 and TRBJ2-2 for the parts outside the CDR3, the full variable domain is GAGVSQSPRYKVAKRGQDVALRCDPISGHVSLFWYQQALGQGPEFLTYFQNEAQLDKSGLPSDRFFAERPEGSVSTLKIQRTQQEDSAVYLCASSLIRELFFGEGSRLTVL.

The rearrangement joins TRBV4-2 to TRBJ2-3; no clear D. V was pared by 3 bases and J by 6 bases, with 19 bases between. This CDR3 contains 16 residues. Per the germline V gene, CDR1 is LGHNA and CDR2 is YNFKEQ. CDR3 nucleotides: TGTGCCAGCAGCCAGGACCTAGTGCGGCCCCGGGATACGCAGTATTTT. It translates to CASSQDLVRPRDTQYF.

This rearrangement joins TRBV20-1 to TRBJ2-7; 10 bases are a match to TRBD2. CDR3 size: 14 residues. V lost 3 bases and J lost 2; bases outside the gene matches: 4. Germline values: CDR1 DFQATT, CDR2 SNEGSKA (reference sequence). The DNA of the CDR3 is TGCAGTGCTAGCCAGCGGGGGGGCCCCTACGAGCAGTACTTC. This codes for CSASQRGGPYEQYF.

The chain recombines TRBV6-1 with TRBJ2-1; TRBD1 matches at 7 bases. The CDR3 contains 15 residues. Germline lookup yields CDR1 MNHNS and CDR2 SASEGT. The trim removed 2 bases at V and 4 bases at J, leaving 5 bases unmatched. Here the CDR3 reads CASSEPRGFYNEQFF. For the CDR3, the DNA is TGTGCCAGCAGTGAACCCAGGGGGTTTTACAATGAGCAGTTCTTC.

The CDR3 region is CASSGGAALAMNTEAFF. The CDR3, as DNA: TGTGCCAGCAGTGGGGGGGCAGCGCTGGCAATGAACACTGAAGCTTTCTTT. This chain connects TRBV9 to TRBJ1-1; TRBD1 might be the D (6 bases). The CDR3 totals 17 residues. Germline V CDR1 and CDR2: SGDLS, YYNGEE. Trimming took off 5 bases at V and 0 bases at J, with 20 bases between the two ends.

The rearrangement uses TRBV2 and TRBJ1-1; D uncertain. CDR1 and CDR2 (germline): SNHLY, FYNNEI. The CDR3 is made up of 15 amino acids. The V end lost 5 bases, the J end lost 0 bases, and 13 bases lay between the germline ends. This CDR3 reads CASSWTALMNTEAFF. Here the CDR3 DNA reads TGTGCCAGCAGTTGGACGGCTCTGATGAACACTGAAGCTTTCTTT. The complete variable domain, with remaining parts taken from reference TRBV2 and TRBJ1-1, reads EPEVTQTPSHQVTQMGQEVILRCVPISNHLYFYWYRQILGQKVEFLVSFYNNEISEKSEIFDDQFSVERPDGSNFTLKIRSTKLEDSAMYFCASSWTALMNTEAFFGQGTRLTVV.

V and J are TRBV27 and TRBJ2-3; D not certain. The V gene lost 3 bases and the J gene lost 9 bases, with 10 bases spanning the gap. There are 12 residues in the CDR3. Germline CDR1 is MNHEY and CDR2 is SMNVEV (reference sequence). The CDR3 loop reads CASSFSSGTQYF. The CDR3 DNA follows: TGTGCCAGCAGTTTCTCCTCTGGGACGCAGTATTTT.

This clonotype was detected a few times. This rearrangement joins TRBV27 to TRBJ2-7; perhaps D is TRBD1 or TRBD2 (5 bases each). The CDR3 contains 13 residues. Per the germline V gene, CDR1 is MNHEY and CDR2 is SMNVEV (reference sequence). Trimming shortened V by 4 bases and J by 2 bases, and 9 bases separated the two germline ends. The CDR3 spells CASSSGAAYEQYF. For the CDR3, the DNA is TGTGCCAGCAGTTCCGGGGCCGCCTACGAGCAGTACTTC.

This clonotype showed up just a few times. Being one base from a much bigger clone, this may be a read error. This rearrangement joins TRBV5-4 to TRBJ1-2; TRBD1 matches at 7 bases. Germline CDR1 and CDR2: SGHNT and YYREEE (reference sequence). The CDR3 extends over 11 amino acids. V lost 5 bases to trimming and J lost 6 bases; unmatched junction nucleotides: 1. The DNA of the CDR3 is TGTGCCAGCAGGCAGGGGGATGGCTACACCTTC. As protein: CASRQGDGYTF.

This chain links TRBV7-2 with TRBJ2-7, with unresolved D. Germline V lookup: CDR1 SGHTA, CDR2 FQGNSA. V lost 5 bases and J lost 6, with 8 bases in between. The CDR3 is made up of 11 amino acids. In nucleotides, the CDR3 is TGTGCCAGCAGCCTTACCCCCGAGCAGTACTTC. Translated: CASSLTPEQYF.

The chain employs TRBV6-8 and TRBJ2-1, with D unresolved. Germline CDR1 is MNHGY and CDR2 is SAAAGT. This CDR3 is built from 14 residues. Trimming pared 10 bases from V and 6 bases from J, leaving 19 bases between. The chain's CDR3 is CATHSLRLPNEQFF. In DNA, the CDR3 is TGTGCCACCCACTCACTGAGACTGCCCAATGAGCAGTTCTTC.

This clonotype was picked up a small number of times. The chain couples TRBV7-6 to TRBJ2-1, with a weak D call TRBD2 (5 bases). CDR3 length: 14 amino acids. Germline V lookup: CDR1 SGHVS, CDR2 FNYEAQ. Trimming shortened V by 3 bases and J by 4 bases, and 10 bases separated the two germline ends. The CDR3 here is CASSFSGFYNEQFF. The CDR3 nucleotides read TGTGCCAGCAGCTTCAGCGGATTTTACAATGAGCAGTTCTTC.

This clonotype has a handful of counts. This chain uses TRBV6-1 with TRBJ2-5, with TRBD2 matching 9 bases. CDR3 length: 17 residues. V shed 3 bases and J 4 bases; nucleotides not matched to a gene: 12. The germline gives CDR1 MNHNS, CDR2 SASEGT. CDR3 in amino acids: CASSDPAGGGVIETQYF. CDR3 bases: TGTGCCAGCAGTGACCCGGCGGGCGGGGGGGTTATAGAGACCCAGTACTTC.

This clonotype was seen only a few times. The V and J genes are TRBV7-6 and TRBJ2-7, with D perhaps matching TRBD2 (6 bases). Per the germline V gene, CDR1 is SGHVS and CDR2 is FNYEAQ. The ends were cut back, 0 bases at V and 7 bases at J, with 7 bases in the middle. CDR3 length: 12 residues. DNA of the CDR3: TGTGCCAGCAGCTTAGCTGCGGGGGAGCAGTACGTC. This codes for CASSLAAGEQYV.

The chain combines TRBV4-1 with TRBJ1-2; the D is unclear. V was cut by 0 bases and J by 1 base, with 6 bases left in between. CDR1 and CDR2 (germline): MGHRA, YSYEKL. The CDR3 consists of 14 residues. Here the CDR3 reads CASSQDHDNYGYTF. The CDR3 DNA follows: TGCGCCAGCAGCCAAGATCACGATAACTATGGCTACACCTTC.

This clonotype was observed a handful of times. The rearrangement uses TRBV6-4 and TRBJ2-2; 9 bases are shared with TRBD1. The V gene end was trimmed by 3 bases and the J gene end by 6 bases; junction bases not matched to a gene: 2. The CDR3 runs 14 residues. Germline V gene lookup returns CDR1 MRHNA and CDR2 SNTAGT. The DNA for the CDR3 is TGTGCCAGCAGTGAGGGACAGGGCTCCGGGGAGCTGTTTTTT. This encodes CASSEGQGSGELFF.

The CDR3 spells CASSTVAAGGQATGELFF. For the CDR3, the DNA is TGTGCCAGCAGCACTGTCGCAGCGGGGGGGCAGGCCACCGGGGAGCTGTTTTTT. The chain combines TRBV7-9 with TRBJ2-2; TRBD2 matches 10 bases. The CDR3 is 18 amino acids. Germline V CDR1 and CDR2: SEHNR, FQNEAQ (reference sequence). V shed 5 bases, J shed 4 bases, and the junction held 13 bases outside the gene matches.

This clonotype is a singleton in its sample. V is TRBV4-3 and J is TRBJ2-5, with D hard to call. CDR3 length equals 16 residues. With 0 bases removed from V and 2 bases from J, the gap between germline ends came to 13 bases. Germline CDR1 reads LGHNA; CDR2 reads YSLEER. Written as DNA, the CDR3 is TGCGCCAGCAGCCAAGAAGTTGCAGGCCCTCAAGAGACCCAGTACTTC. Translated: CASSQEVAGPQETQYF.

The genes are TRBV5-1 and TRBJ1-1; D unclear. This CDR3 spans 14 amino acids. Trimming cost V 4 bases and J 5 bases, with 15 bases left between them. Germline loops: CDR1 SGHRS, CDR2 YFSETQ. This chain's CDR3 is CASSQKGKRTEAFF. CDR3 bases: TGCGCCAGCAGCCAGAAAGGGAAGAGGACTGAAGCTTTCTTT.

This rearrangement joins TRBV24-1 to TRBJ1-4, with a weak D call TRBD1 (5 bases). This CDR3 is built from 14 residues. V was cut by 7 bases and J by 4 bases, with 12 bases left in between. The germline CDR1 and CDR2 sequences are KGHDR and SFDVKD. CDR3 in amino acids: CATSPGRSNEKLFF. In nucleotides, the CDR3 is TGTGCCACCAGCCCGGGACGGAGTAATGAAAAACTGTTTTTT.

This chain joins TRBV5-6 and TRBJ2-1; 11 bases are shared with TRBD2. The ends lost 4 bases at V and 0 bases at J; junction bases unmatched: 6. The length of the CDR3 is 17 residues. Germline V gene sequence: CDR1 SGHDT, CDR2 YYEEEE. The CDR3 DNA reads TGTGCCAGCAGCCAGATCGGGACTAGCGGCTCCTACAATGAGCAGTTCTTC. Translated: CASSQIGTSGSYNEQFF. Together with reference TRBV5-6 and TRBJ2-1, the CDR3 gives the full variable domain: DAGVTQSPTHLIKTRGQQVTLRCSPKSGHDTVSWYQQALGQGPQFIFQYYEEEERQRGNFPDRFSGHQFPNYSSELNVNALLLGDSALYLCASSQIGTSGSYNEQFFGPGTRLTVL.

This clonotype was counted a few times. This chain joins TRBV7-9 and TRBJ2-7; D perhaps matches TRBD1 (7 bases). V was trimmed by 7 bases and J by 1 base, leaving 20 bases between them. The CDR3 consists of 16 residues. The germline gives CDR1 SEHNR, CDR2 FQNEAQ (reference sequence). CDR3 sequence: CASTLGGRGESYEQYF. The DNA of the CDR3 is TGTGCCAGCACCCTGGGTGGCAGGGGGGAATCCTACGAGCAGTACTTC.

V gene TRBV19 combines with J gene TRBJ2-2; 8 bases align to TRBD2. Germline-derived CDR1 and CDR2 are LNHDA and SQIVND (reference sequence). The CDR3 runs to 13 residues. V was pared by 8 bases and J by 9 bases, with 8 bases of the junction left unmatched. The CDR3 nucleotides read TGTGCCAGTGCCATCGGGGGGGCCTGGGAGCTGTTTTTT. Residues: CASAIGGAWELFF.

This clonotype was observed a single time. This rearrangement joins TRBV7-6 to TRBJ1-6, with D perhaps TRBD1 (5 bases). The length of the CDR3 is 19 residues. CDR1 SGHVS and CDR2 FNYEAQ come from the germline V gene. The V gene lost 2 bases and the J gene lost 0 bases, with 17 bases spanning the gap. CDR3 nucleotides: TGTGCCAGCAGCTTAACCGAGACAGTCTCGAGCTCCTATAATTCACCCCTCCACTTT. This encodes CASSLTETVSSSYNSPLHF.

This clonotype came up a few times. This chain links TRBV6-2 or TRBV6-3 with TRBJ2-3; D is uncertain. V dropped 7 bases and J dropped 6 bases, with 17 bases sitting between them. Per germline, CDR1 MNHEY and CDR2 SVGEGT. The length of the CDR3 is 14 residues. The CDR3 sequence is CASTISQRVDTQYF. In DNA form, the CDR3 reads TGTGCCAGCACGATTTCCCAACGCGTGGATACGCAGTATTTT.

This chain uses TRBV7-2 with TRBJ1-3; D uncertain. V was cut by 1 base and J by 0 bases, with 7 bases left in between. The CDR3 is 15 residues long. In germline, CDR1 is SGHTA, CDR2 FQGNSA. Written as DNA, the CDR3 is TGTGCCAGCAGCTTAGTCCAGGTCTCTGGAAACACCATATATTTT. Protein product: CASSLVQVSGNTIYF.

The chain uses TRBV19 and TRBJ1-1; D not resolved. The CDR3 covers 14 residues. Germline V gene lookup returns CDR1 LNHDA and CDR2 SQIVND (reference sequence). Trimming took off 0 bases at V and 3 bases at J, with 8 bases between the two ends. In DNA form, the CDR3 reads TGTGCCAGTAGTATAGATGGAAGCCACACTGAAGCTTTCTTT. Protein: CASSIDGSHTEAFF.

The V gene is TRBV29-1, the J gene TRBJ2-2; maybe TRBD2 (6 bases). CDR3 length: 12 residues. V lost 6 bases and J lost 7, with 12 bases in between. Germline lookup yields CDR1 SQVTM and CDR2 ANQGSEA. CDR3 in amino acids: CSVEGPGGELFF. DNA of the CDR3: TGCAGCGTGGAGGGGCCCGGCGGGGAGCTGTTTTTT.

This clonotype was observed a few times. The V call is TRBV10-3, the J call TRBJ1-3; possibly TRBD1 for D (6 bases). Trimming cost V 7 bases and J 3 bases, with 10 bases left between them. The germline V gene has CDR1 ENHRY and CDR2 SYGVKD. The CDR3 length is 13 residues. CDR3 sequence (DNA): TGTGCCATCAAGCGACAGGATGGAAACACCATATATTTT. Translation gives CAIKRQDGNTIYF.